This TCR beta chain was identified during a study of shared clonotypes between healthy human individuals (TCRdb year 2020). Some background on the complete study: Three men and a couple of women, aged 18 to 49 years, made up the cohort. For each donor, CD4 naive and CD4 memory were each run on three plates, CD8 naive on two plates, and CD8 memory on one plate. To estimate repertoire size and how much clonotype sharing occurs between individuals, the study deeply sequenced the blood TCR repertoires of about five healthy adults. To increase sequencing depth and limit assay-specific biases, TCR repertoire library preparation and sequencing were carried out by different laboratories using diverse techniques. Per donor, leukapheresis produced somewhere between about 0.94 and 9 billion PBMCs. Broad study findings and their caveats: Because the study included only a small number of donors, the genetic and exposure-history diversity represented was limited. Incomplete sequencing was indicated by rarefaction of sorted-subset datasets, despite the large sequencing depth. Based on pairwise subsampling, the degree of clonotype sharing among donors was expected to be affected by sequencing depth. Approximately 5% of naive CD4, 3% to 4% of naive CD8, 2.3% of memory CD4, and 0.4% of memory CD8 clonotypes were shared across several donors. Only blood was sampled, and tissue TCR repertoires likely differ from those in blood. Estimated clonotype richness was generally larger for naive than for memory subsets. Compared with non-shared clonotypes, clonotypes shared by all four sorted-subset donors had higher generation probabilities.

From the cysteine up to the phenylalanine, the CDR3 has a length of 14 residues. The only DNA kept is the CDR3, 42 bases in frame from the first base. CDR1 and CDR2 were assigned from the germline V gene (reference sequence) as MNHNY and SVGAGI. The junction shows trimming of 3 bases on V and 0 bases on J, plus 9 bases between the germline ends. CD8 naive samples were obtained by positive selection for CCR7 among CD45RO-negative cells, yielding a CD45RA+CCR7+ population from which TemRA cells were excluded. Donors were healthy HIV-negative adults with no recently reported acute infections or vaccinations. Every donor was a Caucasian adult residing in Nashville, Tennessee, USA. Blood was obtained by leukapheresis, after which PBMCs were separated by Ficoll-Histopaque density gradient centrifugation and cryopreserved in liquid nitrogen vapor phase. Purity and quantity of every magnetically sorted T cell population were checked by analytical flow cytometry. Genomic DNA was isolated from each sorted fraction and quantified by UV absorbance on a Nanodrop 2000c.

Using the deep immunoSEQ assay, multiplex PCR amplified TCR CDR3 regions from genomic DNA. Extracted genomic DNA from each cell subset was spread evenly across all wells of several immunoSEQ 96-well plates, with each plate serving as a replicate. For sorted subsets, approximately 200 ng of genomic DNA, equivalent to roughly 30,000 T cell genomes, went into each replicate PCR. Purified libraries were measured with a Qubit 3.0 fluorometer, size-checked on a Bioanalyzer 2100, and measured again with the KAPA Library Quantification kit. Every immunoSEQ 96-well plate was sequenced on a separate single-read 150-cycle Illumina NextSeq 550 flow cell. Per the authors' processing: Because the immunoSEQ output held only junctional sequences and lacked quality scores, the filtering could not match the filtering applied to full-length reads. Sequences were annotated with PyIR, a Python wrapper for IgBLAST v1.9, using IMGT germline references to assign V/J genes and CDR3. Reads were removed for weak V/J assignments (E-value above 1e-6), missing CDR3, stop codons, out-of-frame junctions, or ambiguous translated residues. V3J clonotypes were defined as sequences sharing an identical inferred V gene, J gene, and CDR3 amino acid sequence. Percentage overlap between repertoires was computed as shared unique clonotypes divided by the size of the smaller repertoire. Repertoire richness was assessed with RTK rarefaction, the Chao1 estimator, and Recon v2.1 estimates of unobserved clonotypes. Generation probabilities for all TCRbeta clonotypes obtained by the gDNA method from a few donors were computed using OLGA. TCRdb holds this immuneACCESS table with in-frame rearrangements only. Some clones are missing; in checked studies, unresolved V genes explain under half, and the rest has no known cause. The D gene and trimming were derived from the DNA, and the V and J assignments and clone size from that table. For this sample there are about 2.2 million clones; around 95% appear just once. The ten largest clonotypes hold more than 1.5% of the sample.

In its sample, this clone was seen once. It has no known antigen specificity. No much larger clone exists at a distance of one base, and base qualities are not known. In the same sample, other DNA sequences code for this CDR3. The chain couples TRBV6-6 to TRBJ2-7; the D gene assignment is ambiguous. The receptor comes from a man aged 18-30 years in good health. Some clones in this sample may be carry-over from other donors' samples. Sequenced material: naive CD8+ T cells from PBMCs. This sample's cell subset or site label indicates: CD45RA+CCR7+. The DNA reads TGTGCCAGCAGTTATAGTCCAGGCTCCTACGAGCAGTACTTC. Translated, it gives CASSYSPGSYEQYF.